Listed below are T cell receptor beta chains from one sample, sequenced in a study of Graves' ophthalmopathy and Graves' hyperthyroidism. TCRdb ran MiXCR on the multiplex PCR reads and lists one entry per CDR3 protein. Among about 16,000 distinct CDR3 sequences, roughly 46% were seen once, and the ten largest hold around 25%. Specimen: peripheral blood. Receptors originate from a woman aged 40 to 50 with stable Graves' hyperthyroidism. CDR3s include the opening cysteine and the closing phenylalanine or tryptophan. The order of the fields is J gene, V gene, D gene, clone size, CDR3 protein, CDR3 DNA. The D gene is left open where the match is weak. Clone size is not always given. Where it is, it says once, few, many or a class for expanded clones.

j_gene: TRBJ1-6
v_gene: TRBV19
d_gene: -
abundance: medium-sized
CDR3aa: CASSIGTSSPLHF
CDR3nt: TGTGCCAGTAGTATAGGGACAAGTTCACCCCTCCACTTT

j_gene: TRBJ2-3
v_gene: TRBV6-5
d_gene: TRBD2
abundance: -
CDR3aa: CASRGGVAGSRDTQYF
CDR3nt: TGTGCCAGCAGGGGCGGGGTAGCGGGCTCTCGAGATACGCAGTATTTT

j_gene: TRBJ2-2
v_gene: TRBV9
d_gene: -
abundance: many
CDR3aa: CASSARETGELFF
CDR3nt: TGTGCCAGCAGCGCCAGGGAAACCGGGGAGCTGTTTTTT

j_gene: TRBJ2-3
v_gene: TRBV9
d_gene: TRBD2
abundance: -
CDR3aa: CASGAGDYTDTQYF
CDR3nt: TGTGCCAGCGGCGCGGGGGACTATACAGATACGCAGTATTTT

j_gene: TRBJ2-5
v_gene: TRBV6-5
d_gene: -
abundance: many
CDR3aa: CASSYSIGPETQYF
CDR3nt: TGTGCCAGCAGTTACTCGATAGGGCCAGAGACCCAGTACTTC

j_gene: TRBJ2-2
v_gene: TRBV6-5
d_gene: TRBD1
abundance: few
CDR3aa: CASRGTGVGFENTGELFF
CDR3nt: TGTGCCAGCAGGGGGACAGGGGTTGGTTTCGAGAACACCGGGGAGCTGTTTTTT

j_gene: TRBJ2-2
v_gene: TRBV7-2
d_gene: TRBD1
abundance: -
CDR3aa: CASSFYRGWGELFF
CDR3nt: TGTGCCAGCAGCTTCTACAGGGGTTGGGGGGAGCTGTTTTTT

j_gene: TRBJ1-4
v_gene: TRBV20-1
d_gene: -
abundance: once
CDR3aa: CSPTQWGNEKLFF
CDR3nt: TGCAGCCCGACCCAGTGGGGTAATGAAAAACTGTTTTTT

j_gene: TRBJ1-5
v_gene: TRBV7-2
d_gene: TRBD1
abundance: -
CDR3aa: CASSLVPGGGQPQHF
CDR3nt: TGTGCCAGCAGCTTAGTCCCAGGGGGCGGTCAGCCCCAGCATTTT

j_gene: TRBJ2-7
v_gene: TRBV19
d_gene: -
abundance: many
CDR3aa: CASSSLRGSSYEQYF
CDR3nt: TGTGCCAGTAGTTCTCTCCGGGGAAGCTCCTACGAGCAGTACTTC

j_gene: TRBJ2-7
v_gene: TRBV24-1
d_gene: -
abundance: -
CDR3aa: CASFNDRQLNEQYF
CDR3nt: TGTGCCAGCTTTAACGACAGACAGTTAAACGAGCAGTACTTC

j_gene: TRBJ2-3
v_gene: TRBV7-8
d_gene: TRBD2
abundance: -
CDR3aa: CASRNGGGTDTQYF
CDR3nt: TGTGCCAGCAGGAACGGGGGGGGCACAGATACGCAGTATTTT

j_gene: TRBJ2-3
v_gene: TRBV6-4
d_gene: -
abundance: many
CDR3aa: CASSEVGGSTDTQYF
CDR3nt: TGTGCCAGCAGTGAGGTGGGAGGATCCACAGATACGCAGTATTTT

j_gene: TRBJ2-6
v_gene: TRBV7-9
d_gene: -
abundance: many
CDR3aa: CASSIRRLVLGANVLTF
CDR3nt: TGTGCCAGCAGCATCCGGCGACTAGTTCTTGGGGCCAACGTCCTGACTTTC

j_gene: TRBJ2-1
v_gene: TRBV11-2
d_gene: -
abundance: -
CDR3aa: CASSLVQGPNGEQFF
CDR3nt: TGTGCCAGCAGCTTAGTTCAGGGACCAAATGGTGAGCAGTTCTTC

j_gene: TRBJ2-5
v_gene: TRBV20-1
d_gene: TRBD2
abundance: many
CDR3aa: CSAREQPTLAGETQYF
CDR3nt: TGCAGTGCTAGGGAACAACCAACACTAGCGGGGGAGACCCAGTACTTC

j_gene: TRBJ2-3
v_gene: TRBV20-1
d_gene: -
abundance: -
CDR3aa: CSANRARGPTDTQYF
CDR3nt: TGCAGTGCCAACAGGGCCCGCGGGCCCACAGATACGCAGTATTTT

j_gene: TRBJ2-3
v_gene: TRBV2
d_gene: -
abundance: -
CDR3aa: CASSEGRVDTQYF
CDR3nt: TGTGCCAGCAGTGAAGGGAGGGTAGATACGCAGTATTTT

j_gene: TRBJ1-1
v_gene: TRBV20-1
d_gene: -
abundance: medium-sized
CDR3aa: CSASPLDTEAFF
CDR3nt: TGCAGTGCTTCGCCTTTGGACACTGAAGCTTTCTTT

j_gene: TRBJ2-7
v_gene: TRBV2
d_gene: -
abundance: medium-sized
CDR3aa: CASNTLASYEQYF
CDR3nt: TGTGCCAGCAATACTCTAGCATCCTACGAGCAGTACTTC

j_gene: TRBJ1-2
v_gene: TRBV5-5
d_gene: -
abundance: few
CDR3aa: CASSPSRGNYGYTF
CDR3nt: TGTGCCAGCAGCCCCTCTCGGGGGAACTATGGCTACACCTTC

j_gene: TRBJ1-2
v_gene: TRBV2
d_gene: -
abundance: few
CDR3aa: CASSVDVSYGYTF
CDR3nt: TGTGCCAGCAGTGTGGACGTGAGCTATGGCTACACCTTC

j_gene: TRBJ2-1
v_gene: TRBV24-1
d_gene: TRBD2
abundance: medium-sized
CDR3aa: CATSDLAGNNEQFF
CDR3nt: TGTGCCACCAGTGACCTAGCGGGTAACAATGAGCAGTTCTTC

j_gene: TRBJ1-6
v_gene: TRBV5-1
d_gene: -
abundance: many
CDR3aa: CASKGTENSPLHF
CDR3nt: TGCGCCAGCAAAGGGACGGAAAATTCACCCCTCCACTTT

j_gene: TRBJ1-2
v_gene: TRBV6-6
d_gene: -
abundance: -
CDR3aa: CASSDTSPNYGYTF
CDR3nt: TGTGCCAGCAGTGACACGAGCCCTAACTATGGCTACACCTTC

j_gene: TRBJ2-2
v_gene: TRBV7-3
d_gene: -
abundance: many
CDR3aa: CASSSPSVSTGELFF
CDR3nt: TGTGCCAGCAGCTCCCCTAGCGTAAGCACCGGGGAGCTGTTTTTT

j_gene: TRBJ2-7
v_gene: TRBV6-5
d_gene: -
abundance: many
CDR3aa: CASGKLGGAYEQYF
CDR3nt: TGTGCCAGCGGAAAGCTCGGCGGAGCCTACGAGCAGTACTTC

j_gene: TRBJ2-7
v_gene: TRBV11-1
d_gene: TRBD2
abundance: -
CDR3aa: CASSYGGGTRGHEQYF
CDR3nt: TGTGCCAGCAGCTATGGTGGGGGGACTAGGGGCCACGAGCAGTACTTC

j_gene: TRBJ1-3
v_gene: TRBV20-1
d_gene: -
abundance: -
CDR3aa: CSARGNTIYF
CDR3nt: TGCAGTGCTAGAGGCAACACCATATATTTT

j_gene: TRBJ2-6
v_gene: TRBV4-3
d_gene: -
abundance: -
CDR3aa: CASSQGQDISGANVLTF
CDR3nt: TGCGCCAGCAGCCAAGGACAGGATATCTCTGGGGCCAACGTCCTGACTTTC

j_gene: TRBJ1-4
v_gene: TRBV4-1
d_gene: -
abundance: -
CDR3aa: CASSQRGGTNEKLFF
CDR3nt: TGCGCCAGCAGTCAGAGGGGGGGAACTAATGAAAAACTGTTTTTT

j_gene: TRBJ2-5
v_gene: TRBV2
d_gene: -
abundance: -
CDR3aa: CAISANSRETQYF
CDR3nt: TGTGCCATCAGCGCAAACAGTCGTGAGACCCAGTACTTC

j_gene: TRBJ1-2
v_gene: TRBV9
d_gene: -
abundance: -
CDR3aa: CASSVAQGPGGYTF
CDR3nt: TGTGCCAGCAGCGTAGCGCAGGGGCCCGGTGGCTACACCTTC